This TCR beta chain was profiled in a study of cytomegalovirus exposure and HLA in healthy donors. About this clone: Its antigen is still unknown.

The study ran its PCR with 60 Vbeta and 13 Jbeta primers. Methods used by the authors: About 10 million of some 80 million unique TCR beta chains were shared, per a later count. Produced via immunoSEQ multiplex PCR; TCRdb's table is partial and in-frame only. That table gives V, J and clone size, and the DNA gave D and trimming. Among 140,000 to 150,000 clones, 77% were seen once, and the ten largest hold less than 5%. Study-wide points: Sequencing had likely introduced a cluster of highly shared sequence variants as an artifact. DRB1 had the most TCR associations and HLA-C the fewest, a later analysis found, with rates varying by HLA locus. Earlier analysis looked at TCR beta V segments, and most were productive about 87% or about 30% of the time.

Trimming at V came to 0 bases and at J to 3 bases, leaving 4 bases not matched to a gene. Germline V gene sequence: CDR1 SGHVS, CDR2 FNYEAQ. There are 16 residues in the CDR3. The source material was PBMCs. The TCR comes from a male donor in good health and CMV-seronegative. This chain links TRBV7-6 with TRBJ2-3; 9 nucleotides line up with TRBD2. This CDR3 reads CASSLALAGVTDTQYF. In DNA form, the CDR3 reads TGTGCCAGCAGCTTAGCGTTAGCGGGGGTGACAGATACGCAGTATTTT.